One and the same sample provided the 16 T cell receptor beta chains below, sequenced in a study of graft-versus-host responses after intestinal transplantation. Method: immunoSEQ multiplex PCR; TCRdb's copy keeps in-frame clones and lacks some. This sample has roughly 10,000 clones, with 31% found just once. Specimen: alloreactive CD4+ T cells from a mixed lymphocyte reaction culture, collected before transplantation. As for subset: CFSE-low proliferating T cells sorted from roughly 6-day pre-transplant mixed lymphocyte reaction (GvH or HvG direction). The receptor set was obtained from a human patient who was an organ donor for intestinal transplantation.

The genes are TRBV4-1 and TRBJ1-6; TRBD1 matches at 7 bases. CDR3 size: 16 residues. V lost 4 bases to trimming and J lost 0 bases; unmatched junction nucleotides: 3. Germline V lookup: CDR1 MGHRA, CDR2 YSYEKL. The DNA for the CDR3 is TGCGCCAGCAGCCTGCGACAGGGCTCCTATAATTCACCCCTCCACTTT. As protein: CASSLRQGSYNSPLHF.

This rearrangement joins TRBV5-1 to TRBJ1-6; the D gene is possibly TRBD1 (6 bases). Trimming pared 0 bases from V and 7 bases from J, leaving 11 bases between. The length of the CDR3 is 15 residues. Germline assignment: CDR1 SGHRS and CDR2 YFSETQ. The CDR3 sequence is CASSLVGGDNSPLHF. The CDR3 nucleotides read TGCGCCAGCAGCTTGGTAGGGGGGGACAATTCACCCCTCCACTTT.

The chain's CDR3 is CASSPSSRGPYEQYF. The CDR3 DNA reads TGTGCCAGCTCACCATCGTCCAGGGGTCCATACGAGCAGTACTTC. This sequence joins TRBV18 and TRBJ2-5; D is possibly TRBD1 (6 bases). The J call may be wrong; the DNA end is better matched by TRBJ2-7. The CDR3 sequence is 15 residues long. Germline lookup yields CDR1 KGHSH and CDR2 LQKENI.

This clone came up a few times. A clone one base away is much larger, so this may be a read error. The chain carries TRBV5-1 and TRBJ2-1; 9 positions agree with TRBD2. After removal of 5 bases from V and 6 bases from J, the junction contained 6 bases not matched to a gene. Per germline, CDR1 SGHRS and CDR2 YFSETQ. The length of the CDR3 is 14 residues. The DNA for the CDR3 is TGCGCCAGCAGGACTCGCGGGGGGGCCAATGAGCAGTTCTTC. Protein product: CASRTRGGANEQFF.

This rearrangement joins TRBV5-8 to TRBJ2-5; D tentatively reads TRBD1 or TRBD2 (5 bases each). The CDR3 is 14 amino acids. Looked up from germline, CDR1 is SGHTS and CDR2 is YDEGEE. The ends were cut back, 0 bases at V and 4 bases at J, with 10 bases in the middle. CDR3 sequence: CASSLDGGGETQYF. Here the CDR3 DNA reads TGTGCCAGCAGCTTGGATGGTGGGGGAGAGACCCAGTACTTC.

By share, this clone counts as medium-sized. The V and J genes are TRBV9 and TRBJ2-5, with 8 bases matching TRBD2. Germline V lookup: CDR1 SGDLS, CDR2 YYNGEE. V was clipped by 2 bases and J by 1 base; unmatched bases: 7. The CDR3 covers 16 residues. The CDR3, as DNA: TGTGCCAGCAGCGTCTCCGCGGGGGGAGTCCAAGAGACCCAGTACTTC. Residues: CASSVSAGGVQETQYF.

The J gene is TRBJ1-2, the V gene TRBV28; tentatively, D is TRBD1 (5 bases). V dropped 3 bases and J dropped 7 bases, with 12 bases sitting between them. Per the germline V gene, CDR1 is MDHEN and CDR2 is SYDVKM. CDR3 length: 13 amino acids. The CDR3 spells CASSLFGTSGYTF. CDR3 coding DNA: TGTGCCAGCAGTTTGTTCGGGACCTCTGGCTACACCTTC.

As to this clone: Additional DNA sequences in this sample encode the identical CDR3. The chain couples TRBV2 to TRBJ1-6, with 7 bases matching TRBD1. This CDR3 comprises 16 residues. The germline CDR1 and CDR2 sequences are SNHLY and FYNNEI. J gave up 4 bases and V 8 bases, and 11 bases lay outside the gene matches. CDR3 protein: CASSKTGLVYNSPLHF. The CDR3 coding sequence is TGTGCCAGCTCTAAGACAGGGCTGGTTTATAATTCACCCCTCCACTTT.

CDR3 DNA sequence: TGTGCCAGCAGCTTACTAGATTCCTACAATGAGCAGTTCTTC. It encodes CASSLLDSYNEQFF. This chain joins TRBV7-9 and TRBJ2-1; no clear D. The germline gives CDR1 SEHNR, CDR2 FQNEAQ (reference sequence). V shed 2 bases and J shed 1 base, with 6 bases lying between them. This CDR3 has 14 amino acids.

J is TRBJ2-2 and V is TRBV5-4, with 10 bases aligning to TRBD1. The CDR3 has 14 amino acids. V shed 6 bases and J 4 bases; nucleotides not matched to a gene: 3. In germline, CDR1 is SGHNT, CDR2 YYREEE (reference sequence). CDR3 DNA: TGTGCCAGCAAACGACAGGGGGCCACCGGGGAGCTGTTTTTT. Translating gives CASKRQGATGELFF.

This clone was seen only once. The V gene is TRBV6-6, the J gene TRBJ1-5, with D perhaps matching TRBD1 (5 bases). The length of the CDR3 is 14 residues. The ends were cut back, 5 bases at V and 2 bases at J, with 10 bases in the middle. CDR1 and CDR2 from the germline V gene are MNHNY and SVGAGI (reference sequence). In DNA form, the CDR3 reads TGTGCCAGCAGTACGTGGGGGGGCAATCAGCCCCAGCATTTT. Protein sequence: CASSTWGGNQPQHF.

The rearrangement uses TRBV30 and TRBJ2-3, with TRBD1 matching over 9 bases. CDR3 size: 14 residues. The V gene end was trimmed by 3 bases and the J gene end by 2 bases; junction bases not matched to a gene: 3. Germline CDR1 is GTSNPN and CDR2 is SVGIG (reference sequence). CDR3 in DNA: TGTGCCTGGAGAGACAGGGGGTCCACAGATACGCAGTATTTT. It yields the protein CAWRDRGSTDTQYF. Variable domain in full (rest from reference TRBV30 and TRBJ2-3): SQTIHQWPATLVQPVGSPLSLECTVEGTSNPNLYWYRQAAGRGLQLLFYSVGIGQISSEVPQNLSASRPQDRQFILSSKKLLLSDSGFYLCAWRDRGSTDTQYFGPGTRLTVL.

By proportion, this clone is medium-sized. The chain employs TRBV11-3 and TRBJ2-7; no firm D call. Trimming took 0 bases from V and 7 from J, leaving 10 bases between them. From germline, CDR1 is SGHNT and CDR2 YENEEA. The CDR3 contains 13 residues. The CDR3 nucleotides are TGTGCCAGCAGCTTAGAGGTCCTTGGGGAGCAGTACTTC. It yields the protein CASSLEVLGEQYF.

This chain links TRBV28 with TRBJ1-5; D gene uncertain. V lost 4 bases, J lost 5 bases, and 12 bases lay in between. The CDR3 has 14 amino acids. Germline CDR1 reads MDHEN; CDR2 reads SYDVKM. CDR3 amino acids: CASSSSPSYQPQHF. The CDR3 region has the DNA TGTGCCAGCAGTTCATCACCGTCCTATCAGCCCCAGCATTTT.

This clone was detected only a few times. This rearrangement joins TRBV6-5 to TRBJ1-2, with a weak D call TRBD1 (5 bases). Germline lookup yields CDR1 MNHEY and CDR2 SVGAGI. V was shortened by 4 bases and J by 4 bases, with 10 bases between the two germline ends. The CDR3 spans 13 residues. The CDR3 DNA reads TGTGCCAGCAGTTTCGCAGGGTCCTATGGCTACACCTTC. Its translation: CASSFAGSYGYTF.

This clone showed up just a few times. J is TRBJ1-3 and V is TRBV29-1; 8 bases match TRBD1. Trimming removed 7 bases from V and 0 bases from J; junction bases left unmatched: 5. Germline V CDR1 and CDR2: SQVTM, ANQGSEA. The CDR3 spans 14 residues. CDR3 protein: CSGKDRDSGNTIYF. The CDR3 coding sequence is TGCAGCGGCAAGGACAGGGACTCTGGAAACACCATATATTTT.